The clone carrying this T cell receptor (beta chain) occurred once. What it binds is unknown. Measured with immunoSEQ multiplex PCR; TCRdb has only the in-frame clones, and not every one. The table has over 3,500 clones, roughly 75% seen once; the top ten hold roughly 38%. This entry comes from a study of PD-1 blockade in classical Hodgkin lymphoma. Notes on the study in general: Significantly greater TCR diversity emerged by C4D1 in CD4+ cells but not CD8+ cells.

With no exception, relapse followed autologous stem cell transplantation in all patients, and brentuximab vedotin exposure varied. Best overall response was complete response, partial response or progressive disease in these relapsed/refractory classical Hodgkin lymphoma patients. The germline V and J ends were trimmed by 7 bases and 4 bases, with 14 bases remaining between them. The V gene's germline CDR1 is SNHLY and CDR2 FYNNEI. CDR3 length: 14 amino acids. The rearrangement links TRBV2 to TRBJ2-1; tentatively, D is TRBD1 (6 bases). Material: peripheral blood mononuclear cells (PBMCs), obtained at baseline. The sequence was obtained from a human donor with classical Hodgkin lymphoma. CDR3 bases: TGTGCCAGCATTCAGGGACAAGCATACAATGAGCAGTTCTTC. The encoded protein is CASIQGQAYNEQFF.